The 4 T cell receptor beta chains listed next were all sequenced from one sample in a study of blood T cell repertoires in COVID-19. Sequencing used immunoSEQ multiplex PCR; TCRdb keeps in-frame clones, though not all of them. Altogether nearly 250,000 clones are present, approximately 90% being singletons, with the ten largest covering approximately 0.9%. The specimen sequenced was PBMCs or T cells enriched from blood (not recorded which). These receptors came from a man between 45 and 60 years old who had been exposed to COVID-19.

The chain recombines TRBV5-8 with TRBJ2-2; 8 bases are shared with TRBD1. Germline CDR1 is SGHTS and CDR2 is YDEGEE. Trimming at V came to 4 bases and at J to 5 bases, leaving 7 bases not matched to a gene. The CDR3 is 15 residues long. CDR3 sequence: CASSMDRVTTGELFF. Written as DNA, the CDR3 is TGTGCCAGCAGCATGGACAGGGTAACGACCGGGGAGCTGTTTTTT.

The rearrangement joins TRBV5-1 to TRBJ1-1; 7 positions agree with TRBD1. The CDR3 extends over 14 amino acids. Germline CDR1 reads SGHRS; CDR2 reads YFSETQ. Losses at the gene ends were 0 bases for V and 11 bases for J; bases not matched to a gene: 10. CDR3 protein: CASSLDRVTGWAFF. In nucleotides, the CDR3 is TGCGCCAGCAGCTTGGATAGAGTGACAGGGTGGGCTTTCTTT.

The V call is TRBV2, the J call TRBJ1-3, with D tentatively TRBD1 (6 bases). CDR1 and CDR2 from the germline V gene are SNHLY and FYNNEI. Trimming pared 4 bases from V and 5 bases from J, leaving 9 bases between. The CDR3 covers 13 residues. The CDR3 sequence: CASSAGARNTIYF. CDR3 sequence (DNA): TGTGCCAGCAGTGCAGGGGCGAGAAACACCATATATTTT.

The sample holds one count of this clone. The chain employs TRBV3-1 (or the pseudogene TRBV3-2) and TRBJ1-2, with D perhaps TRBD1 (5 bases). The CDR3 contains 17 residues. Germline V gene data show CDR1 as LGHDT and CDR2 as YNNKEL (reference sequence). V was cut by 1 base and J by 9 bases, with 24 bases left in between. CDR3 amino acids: CASSQGGGGRSLYSYTF. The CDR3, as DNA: TGTGCCAGCAGCCAAGGCGGGGGAGGCAGATCCCTTTATAGCTACACCTTC.